The clone carrying this TCR beta chain came up many times. Its antigen is undetermined. MiXCR, applied by TCRdb to the 5' RACE reads, yields one record per CDR3 protein. The table lists just under 600,000 distinct CDR3 sequences, about 13% of them singletons, with about an eighth in the top ten. Trimming cost V 8 bases and J 4 bases, with 12 bases left between them. This CDR3 contains 13 residues. CDR1 and CDR2 from the germline V gene are MNHEY and SVGEGT. This entry belongs to a study of T cells after yellow fever vaccination. Study-wide results and limits: Most primary-vaccination clones recurred post-booster (roughly 97% CD4, over 70% CD8).

This chain connects TRBV6-2 or TRBV6-3 to TRBJ2-1; D possibly corresponds to TRBD1 (5 bases). This sample comprised PBMCs, obtained on the day of the yellow fever booster vaccination. This TCR was recovered from a man aged 25-45 years who received the YFV17D yellow fever vaccine. The CDR3 DNA sequence: TGTGCCAGCGGCTCAGGGATGTACAATGAGCAGTTCTTC. It translates to CASGSGMYNEQFF.